This T cell receptor beta chain came from a study of regulatory T cells in long-lasting Graves disease. Described time point: newly diagnosed GD, antithyroid drugs for less than 3 months. PBMC-extracted RNA yielded the TCR library. In this sample, this clonotype turned up a few times. Construction of the TCR beta libraries employed iRepertoire HTBI primers in conjunction with Arm-PCR of CDR3 regions. TCRdb processed the multiplex PCR reads anew with MiXCR; each CDR3 protein has one entry. This table has about 620,000 distinct CDR3 sequences, about 16% appearing once. These data also formed part of another study, on T cells in Graves' hyperthyroidism and ophthalmopathy.

This TCR came from a woman in her thirties with Graves disease. The source material was peripheral blood mononuclear cells (PBMCs), sampled at new diagnosis, from a patient treated with antithyroid drugs.

The CDR3 DNA is TGTGCCAGCAGCCAAGCCAGGGGGAATTCACCCCTCCACTTT. Its protein is CASSQARGNSPLHF. This chain links TRBV3-1 with TRBJ1-6, with 7 bases matching TRBD1. The CDR3 consists of 14 residues. The ends lost 1 base at V and 7 bases at J; junction bases unmatched: 1. From germline, CDR1 is LGHDT and CDR2 YNNKEL (reference sequence).